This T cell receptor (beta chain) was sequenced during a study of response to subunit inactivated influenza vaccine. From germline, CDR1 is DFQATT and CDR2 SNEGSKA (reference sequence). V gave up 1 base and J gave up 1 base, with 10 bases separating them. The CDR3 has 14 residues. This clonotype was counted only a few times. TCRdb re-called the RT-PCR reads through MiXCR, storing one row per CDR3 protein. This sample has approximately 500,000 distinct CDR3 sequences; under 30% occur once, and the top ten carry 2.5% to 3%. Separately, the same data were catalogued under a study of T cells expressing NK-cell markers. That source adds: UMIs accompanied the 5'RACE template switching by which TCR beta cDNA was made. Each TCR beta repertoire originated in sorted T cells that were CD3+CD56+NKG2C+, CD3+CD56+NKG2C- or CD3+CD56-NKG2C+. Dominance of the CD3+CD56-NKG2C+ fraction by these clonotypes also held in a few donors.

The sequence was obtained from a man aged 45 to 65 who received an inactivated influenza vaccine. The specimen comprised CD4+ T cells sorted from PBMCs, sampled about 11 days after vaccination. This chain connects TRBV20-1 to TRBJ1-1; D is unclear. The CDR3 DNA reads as TGCAGTGCTAGAGGTGTGGTGGGGAACACTGAAGCTTTCTTT. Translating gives CSARGVVGNTEAFF.